This is a list of T cell receptor beta chains from one sample in a study of CD8+CD57+ T cells in acquired aplastic anemia. TCRdb itself ran the reads through MiXCR, one entry per CDR3 protein. Found here are approximately 190,000 distinct CDR3 sequences, under 55% of them singletons; the top ten hold approximately 9.7%. Sequenced: sorted CD4+, CD8+, or CD8+CD57+ T cells (not recorded which) from PBMCs. These receptors were obtained from a human donor with aplastic anemia. Both conserved end residues are part of each CDR3. The order of the fields is J gene, V gene, CDR3 protein.

>TRBJ1-3|TRBV12-3/TRBV12-4
CASSWEGVGGNTIYF
>TRBJ2-7|TRBV14
CASSQPLFYEQYF
>TRBJ1-1|TRBV20-1
CSARVGDSEAFF
>TRBJ2-7|TRBV10-3
CASSIGGPYERYF
>TRBJ2-7|TRBV9
CASSATSGTSLEQYF
>TRBJ2-7|TRBV7-2
CASSQSGGPLEQYF
>TRBJ1-2|TRBV19
CAARRGRTGYTF
>TRBJ2-7|TRBV6-5
CASRDRSSYEQYF
>TRBJ2-2|TRBV19
CASSIVQGRRGELFF
>TRBJ2-5|TRBV12-5
CASGLPRGGQETQYF
>TRBJ2-3|TRBV20-1
CSVARLFRGGTDTQYF
>TRBJ2-7|TRBV7-3
CASSFGQGYEQYF
>TRBJ2-4|TRBV5-1
CASSAAGLAKNIQYF
>TRBJ1-5|TRBV25-1
CASSEGDRDNQPQHF
>TRBJ1-2|TRBV12-5
CASGAGTAKYGYTF
>TRBJ1-6|TRBV7-2
CASSLPSSWNSPLHF
>TRBJ2-1|TRBV19
CASSSGRMINEQFF
>TRBJ2-7|TRBV11-3
CASSLVRAREQYF
>TRBJ2-7|TRBV20-1
CSASLWRDAYEQYF
>TRBJ2-3|TRBV6-1
CASSETGLAASTDTQYF
>TRBJ2-7|TRBV10-3
CAARTGLGYEQYF
>TRBJ2-5|TRBV5-1
CASARLPEETQYF
>TRBJ2-2|TRBV20-1
CSARNAGGNTGELFF
>TRBJ1-2|TRBV9
CASSVAGTVGYTF
>TRBJ2-5|TRBV25-1
CASSWGPKETQYF
>TRBJ1-2|TRBV20-1
CSASAGGRDYTF
>TRBJ2-7|TRBV5-6
CANSLGVTHYEQYF
>TRBJ2-3|TRBV9
CASSVGGLANTDTQYF
>TRBJ2-5|TRBV3-1
CASSQDREFHSGPKKETQYF
>TRBJ2-1|TRBV10-2
CASSDVRGVGTFNEQFF
>TRBJ2-7|TRBV24-1
CATSDLLSLTGSEQYF